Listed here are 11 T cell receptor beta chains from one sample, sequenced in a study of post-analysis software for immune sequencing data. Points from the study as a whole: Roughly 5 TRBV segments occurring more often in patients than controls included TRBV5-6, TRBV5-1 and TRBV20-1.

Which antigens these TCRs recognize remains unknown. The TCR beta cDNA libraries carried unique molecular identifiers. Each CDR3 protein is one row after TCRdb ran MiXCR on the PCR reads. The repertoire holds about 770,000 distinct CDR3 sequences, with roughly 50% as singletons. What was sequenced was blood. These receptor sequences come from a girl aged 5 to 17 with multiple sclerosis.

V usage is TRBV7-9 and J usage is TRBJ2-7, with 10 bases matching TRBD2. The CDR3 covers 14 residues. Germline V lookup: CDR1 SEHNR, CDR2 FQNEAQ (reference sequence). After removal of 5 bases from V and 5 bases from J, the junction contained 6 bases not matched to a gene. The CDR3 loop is CASSLLAGFHEQYF. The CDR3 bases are TGTGCCAGCAGCCTACTAGCGGGATTTCACGAGCAGTACTTC.

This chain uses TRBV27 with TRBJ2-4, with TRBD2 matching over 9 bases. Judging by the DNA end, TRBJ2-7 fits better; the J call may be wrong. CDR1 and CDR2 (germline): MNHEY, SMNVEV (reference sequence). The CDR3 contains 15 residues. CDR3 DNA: TGTGCCAGCATCCTAAACCTGCGGGAGGGCCGCGAGCAGTACTTC. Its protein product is CASILNLREGREQYF.

The CDR3 DNA reads as TGTGCCACCAGCAGAGCCCTCGGGGGTCGGTCCTACGAGCAGTACTTC. It encodes CATSRALGGRSYEQYF. The J gene is TRBJ2-7, the V gene TRBV15, with TRBD2 as a possible D gene (6 bases). V dropped 1 base and J dropped 1 base, with 14 bases sitting between them. The germline CDR1 and CDR2 sequences are LNHNV and YYDKDF (reference sequence). CDR3 length equals 16 residues.

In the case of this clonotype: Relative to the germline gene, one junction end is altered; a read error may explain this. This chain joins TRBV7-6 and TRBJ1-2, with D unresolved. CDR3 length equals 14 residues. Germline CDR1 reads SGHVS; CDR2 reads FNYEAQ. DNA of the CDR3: TGTGCCAGCAGCTCCAGGTCGGGAGGCCCTGGCTGCACCTTC. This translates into CASSSRSGGPGCTF. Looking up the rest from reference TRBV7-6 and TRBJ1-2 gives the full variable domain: GAGVSQSPRYKVTKRGQDVALRCDPISGHVSLYWYRQALGQGPEFLTYFNYEAQQDKSGLPNDRFSAERPEGSISTLTIQRTEQRDSAMYRCASSSRSGGPGCTFGSGTRLTVV.

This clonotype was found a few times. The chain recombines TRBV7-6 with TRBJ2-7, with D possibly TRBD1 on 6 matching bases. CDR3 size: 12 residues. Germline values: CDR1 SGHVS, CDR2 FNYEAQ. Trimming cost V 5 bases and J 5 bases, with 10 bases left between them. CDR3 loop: CASSRGGDEQYF. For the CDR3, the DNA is TGTGCCAGCAGCCGAGGGGGAGACGAGCAGTACTTC.

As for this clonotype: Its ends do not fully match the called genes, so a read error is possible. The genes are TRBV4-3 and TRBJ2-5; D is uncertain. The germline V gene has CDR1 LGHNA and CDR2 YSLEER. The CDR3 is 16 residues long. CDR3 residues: CASNQEGEDPWETQYF. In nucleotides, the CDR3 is TGCGCCAGCAACCAAGAAGGAGAGGACCCCTGGGAGACCCAGTACTTC.

The chain's CDR3 is CSATGTSGRRVLLREQYF. The CDR3, as DNA: TGCAGTGCTACCGGGACTAGCGGGAGGAGGGTTTTATTACGTGAGCAGTACTTC. The rearrangement links TRBV20-1 to TRBJ2-7; 15 bases fit TRBD2. The CDR3 is 18 residues long. V trimming: 4 bases; J trimming: 7 bases; junction bases outside the gene matches: 17. CDR1 is DFQATT and CDR2 is SNEGSKA in the germline V gene (reference sequence).

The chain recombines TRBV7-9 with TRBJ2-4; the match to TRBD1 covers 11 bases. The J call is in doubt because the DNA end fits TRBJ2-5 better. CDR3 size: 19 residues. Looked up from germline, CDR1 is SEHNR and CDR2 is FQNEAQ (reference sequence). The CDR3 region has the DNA TGTGCCAGCAGCTTAACCGGTCTTAGGGGACAGGGGGTCCTCGGGACCCAGTACTTC. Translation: CASSLTGLRGQGVLGTQYF.

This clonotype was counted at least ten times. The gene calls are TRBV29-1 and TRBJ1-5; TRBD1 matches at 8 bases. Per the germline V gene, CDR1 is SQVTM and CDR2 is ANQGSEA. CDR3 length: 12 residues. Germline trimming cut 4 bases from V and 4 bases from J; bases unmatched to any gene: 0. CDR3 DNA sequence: TGCAGCGTTGGGACAGGGAATCAGCCCCAGCATTTT. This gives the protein CSVGTGNQPQHF. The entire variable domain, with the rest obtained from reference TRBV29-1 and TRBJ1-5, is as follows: SAVISQKPSRDICQRGTSLTIQCQVDSQVTMMFWYRQQPGQSLTLIATANQGSEATYESGFVIDKFPISRPNLTFSTLTVSNMSPEDSSIYLCSVGTGNQPQHFGDGTRLSIL.

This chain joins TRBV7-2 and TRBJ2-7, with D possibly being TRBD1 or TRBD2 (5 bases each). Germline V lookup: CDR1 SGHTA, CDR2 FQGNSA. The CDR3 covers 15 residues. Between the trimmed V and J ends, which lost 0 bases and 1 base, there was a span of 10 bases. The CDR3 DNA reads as TGTGCCAGCAGCTTAGCGGGGCGGGCTTCCTACGAGCAGTACTTC. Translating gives CASSLAGRASYEQYF.

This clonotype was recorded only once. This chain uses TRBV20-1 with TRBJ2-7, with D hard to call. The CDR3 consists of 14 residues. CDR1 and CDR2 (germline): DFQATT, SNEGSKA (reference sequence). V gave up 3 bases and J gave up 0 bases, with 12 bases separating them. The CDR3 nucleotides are TGCAGTGCTAGTCGTGCGAAGACCTCCTACGAGCAGTACTTC. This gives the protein CSASRAKTSYEQYF.